The 24 T cell receptor beta chains given below trace back to one sample, sequenced in a study of T cells after yellow fever vaccination. MiXCR was run by TCRdb on the 5' RACE reads, yielding one entry per CDR3 protein. The repertoire holds 550,000 or so distinct CDR3 sequences, with roughly 19% as singletons. This material consisted of PBMCs, taken 15 days after the yellow fever booster vaccination. These receptors all stem from a man aged 25-40 years who received the YFV17D yellow fever vaccine.

This clonotype was picked up many times. The chain employs TRBV28 and TRBJ2-3; TRBD2 aligns across 10 bases. The CDR3 is made up of 18 amino acids. Germline V gene data show CDR1 as MDHEN and CDR2 as SYDVKM. Trimming cost V 6 bases and J 6 bases; bases outside gene matches: 18. The CDR3 region is CASSTLTERSGRGDTQYF. CDR3 nucleotides: TGTGCCAGCAGCACCCTCACGGAGAGAAGCGGGAGGGGGGATACGCAGTATTTT. The whole variable domain, filled in from reference TRBV28 and TRBJ2-3, reads DVKVTQSSRYLVKRTGEKVFLECVQDMDHENMFWYRQDPGLGLRLIYFSYDVKMKEKGDIPEGYSVSREKKERFSLILESASTNQTSMYLCASSTLTERSGRGDTQYFGPGTRLTVL.

This clonotype was observed a few times. This chain joins TRBV27 and TRBJ2-3, with 7 bases identical to TRBD1. The CDR3 runs 15 residues. Germline CDR1 is MNHEY and CDR2 is SMNVEV (reference sequence). With 7 bases clipped from V and 3 bases from J, the junction kept 10 bases outside the gene matches. DNA for the CDR3: TGTGCCAGCAAACAGGGGTCGCTAAAAACAGATACGCAGTATTTT. Its translation is CASKQGSLKTDTQYF.

There are many counts of this clonotype. This chain links TRBV20-1 with TRBJ1-5, with unresolved D. The CDR3 contains 13 residues. V was trimmed by 3 bases and J by 7 bases, leaving 13 bases between them. Germline-derived CDR1 and CDR2 are DFQATT and SNEGSKA (reference sequence). Here the CDR3 DNA reads TGCAGTGCTAGTCGGGGAGAGGAGCAGCCCCAGCATTTT. This translates into CSASRGEEQPQHF.

The chain links TRBV3-1 to TRBJ2-1, with D perhaps TRBD1 (6 bases). Trimming shortened V by 3 bases and J by 2 bases, and 11 bases separated the two germline ends. CDR1 and CDR2 (germline): LGHDT, YNNKEL (reference sequence). The CDR3 is 15 amino acids. In DNA form, the CDR3 reads TGTGCCAGCAGCCAGACAGGTGAAGCCTACAATGAGCAGTTCTTC. Its protein product is CASSQTGEAYNEQFF.

This clonotype was counted between two and nine times. The CDR3 loop is CASLVQREGPLQFF. The CDR3 nucleotides read TGTGCCAGCCTCGTCCAGCGGGAGGGCCCTTTGCAGTTCTTC. The chain is built from TRBV7-2 and TRBJ2-1; 10 bases match TRBD2. CDR1 and CDR2 from the germline V gene are SGHTA and FQGNSA. CDR3 size: 14 residues. V dropped 8 bases and J dropped 12; count of bases not matched to a gene: 13.

V gene TRBV7-3 combines with J gene TRBJ1-1; D unclear. The germline V gene has CDR1 SGHTA and CDR2 FQGTGA. The CDR3 runs to 13 residues. Between the trimmed V and J ends, which lost 1 base and 1 base, there was a span of 4 bases. For the CDR3, the DNA is TGTGCCAGCAGCTTAATGAGGAACACTGAAGCTTTCTTT. Its translation is CASSLMRNTEAFF.

The genes are TRBV7-2 and TRBJ2-5, with a possible D match to TRBD2 (6 bases). Deletions cut 1 base from V and 0 bases from J, with 15 bases between. The germline gives CDR1 SGHTA, CDR2 FQGNSA. This CDR3 has 17 amino acids. Here the CDR3 reads CASSLVAGSGYQETQYF. The CDR3 DNA reads as TGTGCCAGCAGCTTAGTGGCCGGGAGTGGGTACCAAGAGACCCAGTACTTC.

There are a few counts of this clonotype. The chain uses TRBV20-1 and TRBJ2-1; D unclear. Per the germline V gene, CDR1 is DFQATT and CDR2 is SNEGSKA (reference sequence). The CDR3 consists of 14 residues. Trimming removed 1 base from V and 6 bases from J, with 13 bases in between. The DNA of the CDR3 is TGCAGTGCTAGAGGGGTGGGGTTGGGCAATGAGCAGTTCTTC. Protein product: CSARGVGLGNEQFF.

This clonotype was counted only a few times. This sequence joins TRBV5-1 and TRBJ2-5; maybe TRBD1 (6 bases). V shed 4 bases and J shed 5 bases, with 12 bases lying between them. In germline, CDR1 is SGHRS, CDR2 YFSETQ. This CDR3 comprises 13 residues. CDR3 loop: CASSVGATETQYF. CDR3 coding DNA: TGCGCCAGCAGCGTGGGGGCTACGGAGACCCAGTACTTC.

The chain joins TRBV10-3 to TRBJ1-1, with a possible D match to TRBD1 (5 bases). This CDR3 is 16 amino acids long. Trimming removed 0 bases from V and 1 base from J, with 12 bases in between. Germline-derived CDR1 and CDR2 are ENHRY and SYGVKD. The CDR3 is CAISESVRGGNTEAFF. For the CDR3, the DNA is TGTGCCATCAGTGAGTCCGTTCGCGGGGGGAACACTGAAGCTTTCTTT.

V is TRBV5-1 and J is TRBJ2-1; possibly TRBD1 for D (6 bases). In germline, CDR1 is SGHRS, CDR2 YFSETQ. Trimming stripped 0 bases from V and 5 bases from J, with 15 bases between. This CDR3 spans 16 amino acids. As DNA, the CDR3 is TGCGCCAGCAGCTTGGATCCGACAGGCCAGAACAATGAGCAGTTCTTC. This encodes CASSLDPTGQNNEQFF.

This clonotype was seen a handful of times. CDR3: CSVARQGYEQYF. In DNA form, the CDR3 reads TGCAGCGTTGCAAGGCAGGGCTACGAGCAGTACTTC. The rearrangement joins TRBV29-1 to TRBJ2-7, with a tentative D call TRBD1 (5 bases). V shed 4 bases and J shed 3 bases, with 10 bases lying between them. CDR1 and CDR2 (germline): SQVTM, ANQGSEA. The CDR3 runs 12 residues.

The DNA of the CDR3 is TGTGCCAGCAAACAGGCCAACACCGGGGAGCTGTTTTTT. This encodes CASKQANTGELFF. The chain has TRBV2 and TRBJ2-2, with D possibly being TRBD1 (5 bases). Trimming removed 7 bases at V and 2 bases at J, with 8 bases between. The CDR3 is 13 residues long. Per the germline V gene, CDR1 is SNHLY and CDR2 is FYNNEI.

This chain links TRBV18 with TRBJ1-2, with D possibly TRBD1 on 5 matching bases. The germline CDR1 and CDR2 sequences are KGHSH and LQKENI. Trimming left V 5 bases short and J 5 bases short, with 12 bases between. This CDR3 is 13 amino acids long. CDR3 sequence: CASSADRTYGYTF. The CDR3 coding sequence is TGTGCCAGCTCAGCCGACAGAACTTATGGCTACACCTTC. The complete variable domain, with remaining parts taken from reference TRBV18 and TRBJ1-2, reads NAGVMQNPRHLVRRRGQEARLRCSPMKGHSHVYWYRQLPEEGLKFMVYLQKENIIDESGMPKERFSAEFPKEGPSILRIQQVVRGDSAAYFCASSADRTYGYTFGSGTRLTVV.

There are a few counts of this clonotype. The chain couples TRBV20-1 to TRBJ2-3; D might be TRBD2 (6 bases). Trimming took off 5 bases at V and 5 bases at J, with 8 bases between the two ends. CDR3 length equals 11 residues. Germline V gives CDR1 DFQATT, CDR2 SNEGSKA (reference sequence). CDR3 nucleotide sequence: TGCAGTGCTCTAGCGATAGATACGCAGTATTTT. Its translation: CSALAIDTQYF.

The chain links TRBV3-1 to TRBJ2-5, with 7 bases lining up with TRBD1. The CDR3 runs 14 residues. The V gene's germline CDR1 is LGHDT and CDR2 YNNKEL (reference sequence). V trimming: 4 bases; J trimming: 5 bases; junction bases outside the gene matches: 7. CDR3 bases: TGTGCCAGCAGCCCTACGGACAGGTGGGAGACCCAGTACTTC. Translated: CASSPTDRWETQYF.

This clonotype was detected only a few times. CDR3 protein: CAISDYGNSGNTIYF. CDR3 sequence (DNA): TGTGCCATCAGTGATTACGGAAACTCTGGAAACACCATATATTTT. The gene calls are TRBV10-3 and TRBJ1-3; D is uncertain. The germline V gene has CDR1 ENHRY and CDR2 SYGVKD. The CDR3 consists of 15 residues. Trimming cost V 3 bases and J 0 bases, with 9 bases left between them.

This clonotype appeared a few times. The rearrangement links TRBV4-3 to TRBJ2-3, with 7 bases matching TRBD2. The germline gives CDR1 LGHNA, CDR2 YSLEER. The CDR3 is made up of 13 amino acids. The trim removed 1 base at V and 10 bases at J, leaving 5 bases unmatched. The CDR3 sequence: CASSQVEREPQYF. The CDR3 nucleotides read TGCGCCAGCAGCCAAGTGGAGCGGGAACCGCAGTATTTT.

This clonotype was seen a handful of times. This sequence joins TRBV29-1 and TRBJ2-7; 8 positions agree with TRBD1. Germline CDR1 is SQVTM and CDR2 is ANQGSEA. The CDR3 sequence is 14 residues long. Trimming took 4 bases from V and 6 from J; bases not matched to a gene: 11. CDR3 in DNA: TGCAGCGTTGTGGTAGCAGGGGGCCTCGCCGAGCAGTACTTC. Its protein product is CSVVVAGGLAEQYF.

This clonotype occurred a few times. DNA of the CDR3: TGTGCCAGCAGTATCGGAGGGCAGGGTGTGCTCTTGTTTTTT. Protein sequence: CASSIGGQGVLLFF. The J gene is TRBJ2-2, the V gene TRBV27; tentatively, D is TRBD2 (6 bases). The CDR3 loop spans 14 amino acids. With 5 bases removed from V and 15 bases from J, the gap between germline ends came to 22 bases. The V gene's germline CDR1 is MNHEY and CDR2 SMNVEV (reference sequence).

The chain combines TRBV7-2 with TRBJ2-1; 7 bases match TRBD2. Trimming removed 3 bases from V and 12 bases from J; junction bases left unmatched: 11. There are 14 residues in the CDR3. Germline CDR1 reads SGHTA; CDR2 reads FQGNSA. CDR3 nucleotide sequence: TGTGCCAGCAGCTTGGGCGGCCCATCGGGAGGGCAGTTCTTC. Residues: CASSLGGPSGGQFF.

The gene calls are TRBV6-2 or TRBV6-3 and TRBJ2-2; D might be TRBD2 (7 bases). CDR3 size: 13 residues. V shed 6 bases and J shed 9 bases, with 14 bases lying between them. Germline V lookup: CDR1 MNHEY, CDR2 SVGEGT. The CDR3 reads CASRPPGGRELFF. The DNA for the CDR3 is TGTGCCAGCAGGCCCCCGGGGGGCCGGGAGCTGTTTTTT.

There are a few counts of this clonotype. CDR3 loop: CASSGLVHNEQFF. The CDR3 DNA sequence: TGTGCCAGCTCGGGACTAGTCCACAATGAGCAGTTCTTC. The V call is TRBV3-1, the J call TRBJ2-1; 8 bases agree with TRBD2. The CDR3 loop spans 13 amino acids. Germline CDR1 reads LGHDT; CDR2 reads YNNKEL (reference sequence). The ends lost 8 bases at V and 5 bases at J; junction bases unmatched: 5.

The sample holds many counts of this clonotype. CDR3 residues: CASSRPFTSGSSSSADTQYF. CDR3 bases: TGTGCCAGCAGCCGACCCTTCACTAGCGGGAGTTCGTCTTCGGCAGATACGCAGTATTTT. The V gene is TRBV27, the J gene TRBJ2-3, with 11 bases identical to TRBD2. The CDR3 is 20 amino acids. CDR1 MNHEY and CDR2 SMNVEV come from the germline V gene (reference sequence). Losses at the gene ends were 6 bases for V and 4 bases for J; bases not matched to a gene: 21.